Shown below are 3 T cell receptor beta chains from a single sample sequenced in a study of spatial heterogeneity in lung cancer. Study results and caveats: Counts that tracked tumor mutation counts were those of expanded intratumoral alpha and beta TCRs.

Time point in this sample: sample taken at primary tumor resection. Their target antigens are unknown. Each CDR3 protein is one row after TCRdb ran MiXCR on the 5' RACE reads. The sample shows over 15,000 distinct CDR3 sequences, approximately 9.6% of them seen only once. Sequences were derived from lung tumor tissue, sampled at surgery. Source of these receptors: a female donor with early-stage non-small cell lung cancer.

This clonotype was picked up many times. This beta chain is a stray sequence in a library constructed for alpha chains; its clone size is not meaningful. The chain uses TRBV28 and TRBJ2-2; no clear D gene. This CDR3 is 14 amino acids long. Trimming pared 9 bases from V and 2 bases from J, leaving 13 bases between. From germline, CDR1 is MDHEN and CDR2 SYDVKM. The CDR3 sequence is CASSTHPNTGELFF. The CDR3 DNA follows: TGTGCCAGTTCGACACATCCTAACACCGGGGAGCTGTTTTTT.

Comments on this clonotype: A library made for alpha chains picked up this beta chain off target, so its size means little. The chain is built from TRBV12-3 or TRBV12-4 and TRBJ1-5; 12 bases match TRBD1. This CDR3 is 18 amino acids long. Trimming took 3 bases from V and 2 from J; bases not matched to a gene: 8. The CDR3 DNA reads TGTGCCAGCAGTTTTGGGGGGACAGGGGGCCGGGGCAATCAGCCCCAGCATTTT. Its translation is CASSFGGTGGRGNQPQHF.

There are many counts of this clonotype. Because this beta chain is a stray read in a library intended to capture alpha chains, its abundance should not be given much weight. The V and J genes are TRBV3-1 and TRBJ2-7, with D perhaps matching TRBD1 (6 bases). V gave up 1 base and J gave up 5 bases, with 12 bases separating them. Germline loops: CDR1 LGHDT, CDR2 YNNKEL (reference sequence). The length of the CDR3 is 14 residues. This CDR3 reads CASSQGTASNEQYF. The CDR3, as DNA: TGTGCCAGCAGCCAAGGGACAGCCTCTAACGAGCAGTACTTC.